Given below is one T cell receptor (beta chain) in context. This sample is part of a study of blood T cell repertoires in COVID-19. Allocation to cohorts depended on clinical history reported by the participants. Per germline, CDR1 MRHNA and CDR2 SNTAGT. CDR3 size: 13 residues. The germline V and J ends were trimmed by 10 bases and 6 bases, with 17 bases remaining between them. Generated by immunoSEQ multiplex PCR, the TCRdb table keeps only in-frame clones and is missing some. There are under 500,000 clones in the sample; 87% occur only once, and roughly 2% lies in the top ten. This sequence joins TRBV6-4 and TRBJ2-3; weak D call: TRBD1 (5 bases). The receptor was derived from a woman younger than 35 with acute COVID-19. Input material: PBMCs or T cells enriched from blood (not recorded which). The CDR3 DNA follows: TGTGCCACCTTGGACACGACGGCGGATACGCAGTATTTT. Encoded protein: CATLDTTADTQYF.